This TCR beta chain was observed in a study of blood T cell repertoires in COVID-19. Study details: Acute and convalescent COVID-19 samples came from the United States, Italy and Spain. PBMCs, B-cell-depleted T cells, or T cells were the source of the cDNA or gDNA that made up the material.

Germline-derived CDR1 and CDR2 are SNHLY and FYNNEI. The CDR3 sequence is 13 residues long. V shed 6 bases and J 8 bases; nucleotides not matched to a gene: 5. In the original workflow: Reference gene primer amplification yielded estimated nucleated cell counts. TCRdb's copy holds only in-frame clones and misses some; the assay was immunoSEQ multiplex PCR. V, J and clone size were drawn from that table, and D and trimming were deduced from the DNA. There are approximately 99,000 clones in the sample; 84% occur only once, and around 2% lies in the top ten. This TCR was sampled from a man between 70 and 80 years old with active or convalescent COVID-19. Sequencing was carried out using peripheral blood. The chain uses TRBV2 and TRBJ2-4, with TRBD1 matching 9 bases. The CDR3 DNA is TGTGCCAGCAGGCAACAGGGGGCTGACATTCAGTACTTC. Translating it yields CASRQQGADIQYF.